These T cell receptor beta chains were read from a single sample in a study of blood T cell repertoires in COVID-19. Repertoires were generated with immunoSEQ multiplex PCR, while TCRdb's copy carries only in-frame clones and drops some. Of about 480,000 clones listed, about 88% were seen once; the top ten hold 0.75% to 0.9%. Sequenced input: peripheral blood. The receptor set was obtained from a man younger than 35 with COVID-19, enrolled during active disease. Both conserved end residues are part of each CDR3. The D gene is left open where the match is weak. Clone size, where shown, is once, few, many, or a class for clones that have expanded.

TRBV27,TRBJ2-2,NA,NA,CASSPGGSGELFF,TGTGCCAGCAGCCCCGGGGGATCCGGGGAGCTGTTTTTT
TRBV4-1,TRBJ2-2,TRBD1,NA,CASSPGQGARAGELFF,TGCGCCAGCAGCCCGGGACAGGGGGCGCGCGCCGGGGAGCTGTTTTTT
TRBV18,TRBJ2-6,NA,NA,CASSPTGAGANVLTF,TGTGCCAGCTCACCTACGGGAGCTGGGGCCAACGTCCTGACTTTC
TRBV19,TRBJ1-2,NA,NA,CASTKGGAGYTF,TGTGCCAGTACCAAGGGGGGGGCCGGCTACACCTTC
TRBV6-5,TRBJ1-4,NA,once,CAGSTGFNEKLFF,TGTGCCGGATCGACAGGTTTTAATGAAAAACTGTTTTTT
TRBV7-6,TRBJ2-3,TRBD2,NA,CASSSAGTSGGAGTQYF,TGTGCCAGCAGCTCCGCCGGGACTAGCGGGGGGGCAGGTACGCAGTATTTT
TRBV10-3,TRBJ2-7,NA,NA,CAISDPGRGRTYEQYF,TGTGCCATCAGTGACCCTGGGCGGGGTCGGACCTACGAGCAGTACTTC
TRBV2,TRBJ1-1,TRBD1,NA,CASSLVGQGSNTEAFF,TGTGCCAGCAGCCTAGTGGGACAGGGTTCGAACACTGAAGCTTTCTTT
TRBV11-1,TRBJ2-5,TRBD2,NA,CASSSGAGEETQYF,TGTGCCAGCAGCTCTGGGGCGGGGGAAGAGACCCAGTACTTC
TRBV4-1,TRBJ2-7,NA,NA,CASSPPGLNSYEQYF,TGCGCCAGCAGCCCTCCGGGACTCAACTCCTACGAGCAGTACTTC
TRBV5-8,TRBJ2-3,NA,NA,CASSLGRASTDTQYF,TGTGCCAGCAGCTTGGGGCGGGCGTCCACAGATACGCAGTATTTT
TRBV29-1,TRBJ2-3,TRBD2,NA,CSADGGSSTDTQYF,TGCAGCGCCGACGGGGGGAGCAGCACAGATACGCAGTATTTT
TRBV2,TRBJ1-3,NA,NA,CASLQSGFSGNTIYF,TGTGCCAGTTTGCAGTCAGGGTTCTCTGGAAACACCATATATTTT
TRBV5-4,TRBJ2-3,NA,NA,CASSPQTGWSDTQYF,TGTGCCAGCAGCCCCCAAACAGGGTGGTCAGATACGCAGTATTTT
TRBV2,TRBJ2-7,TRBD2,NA,CASSEGSGLKSYEQYF,TGTGCCAGCAGTGAAGGTAGCGGGCTTAAGTCTTACGAGCAGTACTTC
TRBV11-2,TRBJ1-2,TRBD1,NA,CASSFGQGTNPDGYTF,TGTGCCAGCAGCTTCGGACAGGGAACAAATCCTGACGGCTACACCTTC
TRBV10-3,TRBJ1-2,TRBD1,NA,CAISGDRGSYDYGYTF,TGTGCCATCAGTGGGGACAGGGGTAGCTATGACTATGGCTACACCTTC
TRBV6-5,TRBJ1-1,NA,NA,CASSYPTGHEAFF,TGTGCCAGCAGTTACCCTACAGGGCATGAAGCTTTCTTT
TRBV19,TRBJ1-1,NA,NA,CASSIEFVRGHTEAFF,TGTGCCAGTAGTATAGAGTTTGTCAGGGGACACACTGAAGCTTTCTTT
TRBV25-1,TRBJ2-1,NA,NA,CASSLGLLAFNEQFF,TGTGCCAGCAGTCTAGGACTTCTGGCCTTCAATGAGCAGTTCTTC
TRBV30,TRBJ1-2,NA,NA,CAWSVGLEGRGYTF,TGTGCCTGGAGTGTTGGGTTGGAGGGGAGAGGCTACACCTTC
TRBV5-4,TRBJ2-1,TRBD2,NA,CASSFGSSGGNEQFF,TGTGCCAGCAGCTTTGGCTCTAGCGGGGGGAATGAGCAGTTCTTC
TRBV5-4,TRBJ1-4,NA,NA,CASDLPPGFMDEKLFF,TGTGCCAGCGACCTACCTCCAGGGTTTATGGATGAAAAACTGTTTTTT
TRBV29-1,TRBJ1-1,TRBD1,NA,CSVEDWTGGVRRAEAFF,TGCAGCGTTGAAGATTGGACAGGGGGGGTACGGCGCGCTGAAGCTTTCTTT
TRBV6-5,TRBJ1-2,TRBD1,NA,CASSYSRGSPYGYTF,TGTGCCAGCAGTTACTCCAGGGGGTCCCCGTATGGCTACACCTTC
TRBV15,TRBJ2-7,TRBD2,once,CATSREGLAGDEQYF,TGTGCCACCAGCAGAGAGGGACTAGCGGGAGACGAGCAGTACTTC
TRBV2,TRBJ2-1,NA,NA,CASRHQYNEQFF,TGTGCCAGCAGACATCAGTACAATGAGCAGTTCTTC
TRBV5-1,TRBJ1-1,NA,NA,CASSYEANTEAFF,TGCGCCAGCAGCTACGAGGCGAACACTGAAGCTTTCTTT
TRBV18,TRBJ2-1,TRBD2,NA,CASSPYTSGTYNEQFF,TGTGCCAGCTCACCATACACTAGCGGAACCTACAATGAGCAGTTCTTC
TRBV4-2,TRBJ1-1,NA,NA,CASSRYELNTEAFF,TGTGCCAGCAGCCGATATGAGTTGAACACTGAAGCTTTCTTT
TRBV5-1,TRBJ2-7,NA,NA,CASSPPGYSYEQYF,TGCGCCAGCAGCCCTCCAGGGTACTCCTACGAGCAGTACTTC
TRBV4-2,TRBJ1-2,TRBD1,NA,CASSQENRGIHYGYTF,TGTGCCAGCAGCCAAGAAAACAGGGGGATACACTATGGCTACACCTTC
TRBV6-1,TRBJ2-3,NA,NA,CASSVTILTGTSTDTQYF,TGTGCCAGCAGTGTTACCATTCTGACAGGCACTAGCACAGATACGCAGTATTTT
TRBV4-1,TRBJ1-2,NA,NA,CASSPDSANYGYTF,TGCGCCAGCAGCCCCGACAGCGCTAACTATGGCTACACCTTC
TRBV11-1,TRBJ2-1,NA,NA,CASSLSSNNEQFF,TGTGCCAGCAGCCTCTCATCTAACAATGAGCAGTTCTTC
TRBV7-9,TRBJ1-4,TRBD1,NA,CASRNDRVDEKLFF,TGTGCCAGCAGAAATGACAGGGTGGATGAAAAACTGTTTTTT
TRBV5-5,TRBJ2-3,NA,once,CASSSGTSTDTQYF,TGTGCCAGCAGCTCCGGGACTAGCACAGATACGCAGTATTTT
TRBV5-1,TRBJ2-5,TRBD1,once,CASTKTGGETQYF,TGCGCCAGCACTAAGACAGGGGGAGAGACCCAGTACTTC
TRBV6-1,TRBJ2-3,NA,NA,CASSEVPTDTQYF,TGTGCCAGCAGTGAAGTTCCAACAGATACGCAGTATTTT
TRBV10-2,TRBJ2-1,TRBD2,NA,CASSPPERGSYNEQFF,TGCGCCAGCAGCCCCCCTGAGCGGGGTTCCTACAATGAGCAGTTCTTC
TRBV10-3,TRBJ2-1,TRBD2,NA,CASQRDLTYNEQFF,TGTGCCTCCCAGCGGGATCTAACCTACAATGAGCAGTTCTTC
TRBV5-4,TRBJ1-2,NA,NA,CASSLGGLLYGYTF,TGTGCCAGCAGCTTGGGGGGACTCCTCTATGGCTACACCTTC
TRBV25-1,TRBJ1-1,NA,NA,CASSAKNTEAFF,TGTGCCAGCAGTGCTAAGAACACTGAAGCTTTCTTT
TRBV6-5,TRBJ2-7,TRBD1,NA,CASSYPTGAEQYF,TGTGCCAGCAGTTACCCTACAGGGGCCGAGCAGTACTTC
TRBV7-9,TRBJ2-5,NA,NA,CASSLTGGRETQYF,TGTGCCAGCAGCTTGACAGGCGGGAGAGAGACCCAGTACTTC